Each of the 23 T cell receptor beta chains below was sequenced from the same sample in a study of shared clonotypes between healthy human individuals (dated by TCRdb to the early 2020s). The library was prepared using the immunoSEQ multiplex PCR assay. Here the immuneACCESS table is served through TCRdb, limited to in-frame sequences with V and J called. Missing clones are a known gap in these copies; in checked studies unresolved V genes cover under half, and the rest lacks a known reason. For this sample the table gives hundreds of thousands of clones, of which 98% were detected only once. The top ten hold 0.3% to 0.35% of the sample. For the CD8 naive samples, CD45RO-negative cells were positively selected for CCR7, yielding a CD45RA+CCR7+ population from which TemRA cells were excluded. The specimen was naive CD8+ T cells sorted from blood. The cell subset or site label for this specimen denotes: CD45RA+CCR7+. The source of these receptors is a man aged 25 to 40 in good health.

The rearrangement uses TRBV29-1 and TRBJ2-7; tentative D call: TRBD1 (6 bases). Trimming left V 3 bases short and J 4 bases short, with 13 bases between. Germline lookup yields CDR1 SQVTM and CDR2 ANQGSEA. The CDR3 is 13 amino acids. The CDR3 loop reads CSVEVRGKYEQYF. CDR3 coding DNA: TGCAGCGTTGAGGTGAGGGGGAAGTACGAGCAGTACTTC.

The CDR3, as DNA: TGTGCCAGCAGCCGGGGGGGCTCCTACAATGAGCAGTTCTTC. This gives the protein CASSRGGSYNEQFF. The chain employs TRBV7-2 and TRBJ2-1; 8 positions agree with TRBD2. Germline V gene sequence: CDR1 SGHTA, CDR2 FQGNSA. The CDR3 loop spans 14 amino acids. Germline trimming cut 5 bases from V and 0 bases from J; bases unmatched to any gene: 0.

The chain links TRBV6-5 to TRBJ2-3; D remains unclear. V was trimmed by 5 bases and J by 4 bases, leaving 10 bases between them. The CDR3 totals 13 residues. Germline lookup yields CDR1 MNHEY and CDR2 SVGAGI. The CDR3 bases are TGTGCCAGCAGTATACCAAGTGCAGATACGCAGTATTTT. Amino acids: CASSIPSADTQYF.

The gene calls are TRBV5-1 and TRBJ2-3; TRBD1 matches at 7 bases. V shed 3 bases, J shed 2 bases, and the junction held 6 bases outside the gene matches. CDR3 size: 15 residues. Germline CDR1 and CDR2: SGHRS and YFSETQ. The CDR3 is CASSSGDSPTDTQYF. The CDR3 DNA sequence: TGCGCCAGCAGCTCTGGGGACAGCCCCACAGATACGCAGTATTTT.

The rearrangement links TRBV5-1 to TRBJ1-1; 7 nucleotides line up with TRBD1. V was pared by 4 bases and J by 3 bases, with 6 bases of the junction left unmatched. The CDR3 sequence is 14 residues long. The germline V gene encodes CDR1 SGHRS and CDR2 YFSETQ. The CDR3 here is CASSPGGTDTEAFF. The CDR3 coding sequence is TGCGCCAGCAGCCCAGGGGGGACGGACACTGAAGCTTTCTTT.

This chain links TRBV5-4 with TRBJ1-4; tentatively, D is TRBD1 (6 bases). Germline values: CDR1 SGHNT, CDR2 YYREEE (reference sequence). The CDR3 consists of 14 residues. The ends were cut back, 4 bases at V and 7 bases at J, with 14 bases in the middle. CDR3 region: CASSPDRMSEKLFF. In DNA form, the CDR3 reads TGTGCCAGCAGCCCTGACAGGATGTCTGAAAAACTGTTTTTT.

The chain carries TRBV11-2 and TRBJ2-7; 9 bases are shared with TRBD2. This CDR3 has 15 amino acids. J was trimmed by 6 bases and V by 4 bases; bases with no gene match: 10. Germline V gene data show CDR1 as SGHAT and CDR2 as FQNNGV. The CDR3 DNA reads TGTGCCAGCAGCTCCACAGCGGGGGGCGGCATCGAGCAGTACTTC. It is translated as CASSSTAGGGIEQYF.

CDR3 DNA sequence: TGTGCCACCACTGGTGGGACACAAGCCTACGAGCAGTACTTC. Amino acid sequence: CATTGGTQAYEQYF. This rearrangement joins TRBV15 to TRBJ2-7; D possibly corresponds to TRBD1 (6 bases). The V end was cut by 7 bases, the J end by 2 bases, with 15 bases between. The CDR3 length is 14 residues. The germline V gene encodes CDR1 LNHNV and CDR2 YYDKDF (reference sequence).

The rearrangement joins TRBV6-5 to TRBJ2-2; no definite D call. The CDR3 is made up of 12 amino acids. V lost 6 bases, J lost 4 bases, and 6 bases lay in between. CDR1 is MNHEY, CDR2 SVGAGI, per germline. The CDR3 protein is CASRWGTGELFF. In DNA, the CDR3 is TGTGCCAGCAGGTGGGGCACCGGGGAGCTGTTTTTT.

CDR3 coding DNA: TGTGCCAGAAGCTTGGTCGGAGGATTCGCCGGACCCAAGACTTCTCTGCCAGCCAGGGAGCTGTTTTTT. Its translation is CARSLVGGFAGPKTSLPARELFF. The rearrangement joins TRBV5-3 to TRBJ2-2, with a possible D match to TRBD2 (5 bases). TRBV5-3 is labeled an ORF, and its function is uncertain. Trimming left V 0 bases short and J 9 bases short, with 39 bases between. The CDR3 covers 23 residues.

The CDR3 protein is CASSLFHQGGNTEAFF. The CDR3 coding sequence is TGTGCCAGCAGTTTATTCCACCAGGGGGGGAACACTGAAGCTTTCTTT. The gene calls are TRBV28 and TRBJ1-1; 7 positions agree with TRBD1. The CDR3 totals 16 residues. Germline loops: CDR1 MDHEN, CDR2 SYDVKM. V gave up 1 base and J gave up 1 base; unmatched junction bases: 6.

The rearrangement joins TRBV9 to TRBJ1-1, with 8 bases identical to TRBD1. The CDR3 sequence is 14 residues long. The germline V gene has CDR1 SGDLS and CDR2 YYNGEE. Unmatched junction bases numbered 1, after V lost 2 bases and J lost 1 base. CDR3 region: CASSVTGANTEAFF. The CDR3 DNA reads TGTGCCAGCAGCGTGACAGGGGCGAACACTGAAGCTTTCTTT.

This chain connects TRBV7-8 to TRBJ2-1; 11 nucleotides align to TRBD2. Unmatched junction bases numbered 10, after V lost 3 bases and J lost 0 bases. Germline-derived CDR1 and CDR2 are SGHVS and FQNEAQ. The CDR3 extends over 19 amino acids. The CDR3 coding sequence is TGTGCCAGCAGCTTCCGACTAGCGGGAACCTCGAGCTCCTACAATGAGCAGTTCTTC. Amino acids: CASSFRLAGTSSSYNEQFF.

The rearrangement joins TRBV27 to TRBJ2-7; 9 bases match TRBD1. The CDR3 contains 17 residues. V trimming: 4 bases; J trimming: 0 bases; junction bases outside the gene matches: 10. From germline, CDR1 is MNHEY and CDR2 SMNVEV (reference sequence). The chain's CDR3 is CASSSLGQGPSSYEQYF. CDR3 bases: TGTGCCAGCAGTTCCCTGGGACAGGGCCCATCCTCCTACGAGCAGTACTTC.

The chain couples TRBV6-4 to TRBJ1-5, with D possibly TRBD1 on 6 matching bases. CDR1 is MRHNA and CDR2 is SNTAGT in the germline V gene. V lost 8 bases to trimming and J lost 6 bases, with 17 bases between them. The CDR3 has 14 amino acids. CDR3 in DNA: TGTGCCAGCGCCCGGGACATAGGGAGTCAGCCCCAGCATTTT. Its protein is CASARDIGSQPQHF.

This sequence joins TRBV2 and TRBJ2-3; 8 bases agree with TRBD2. The ends lost 1 base at V and 9 bases at J; junction bases unmatched: 15. The CDR3 runs 17 residues. The V gene's germline CDR1 is SNHLY and CDR2 FYNNEI. CDR3 DNA: TGTGCCAGCAGTGAAGTGGGAGTAGCGGGATACTCTGAAACGCAGTATTTT. Translating it yields CASSEVGVAGYSETQYF.

V gene TRBV7-9 combines with J gene TRBJ2-7, with TRBD1 matching over 12 bases. CDR1 and CDR2 (germline): SEHNR, FQNEAQ (reference sequence). The CDR3 totals 15 residues. V was pared by 7 bases and J by 6 bases, with 10 bases of the junction left unmatched. The DNA for the CDR3 is TGTGCCAGCATCCTCCAGGGACAGGGGGCGTTCGAGCAGTACTTC. It yields the protein CASILQGQGAFEQYF.

This chain connects TRBV7-9 to TRBJ1-1; the D gene is possibly TRBD1 (6 bases). Germline V gives CDR1 SEHNR, CDR2 FQNEAQ (reference sequence). This CDR3 has 13 amino acids. V was trimmed by 1 base and J by 7 bases, leaving 10 bases between them. Here the CDR3 reads CASSLDGGGEAFF. The CDR3 bases are TGTGCCAGCAGCTTAGATGGGGGCGGTGAAGCTTTCTTT. Looking up the rest from reference TRBV7-9 and TRBJ1-1 gives the full variable domain: DTGVSQNPRHKITKRGQNVTFRCDPISEHNRLYWYRQTLGQGPEFLTYFQNEAQLEKSRLLSDRFSAERPKGSFSTLEIQRTEQGDSAMYLCASSLDGGGEAFFGQGTRLTVV.

This clone was seen only once. The chain combines TRBV7-9 with TRBJ2-7, with a possible D match to TRBD1 (5 bases). CDR3 length equals 15 residues. In germline, CDR1 is SEHNR, CDR2 FQNEAQ (reference sequence). Trimming removed 4 bases at V and 6 bases at J, with 19 bases between. As DNA, the CDR3 is TGTGCCAGCAGCTCCTTCTCAGGTGGGGCGGCCGAGCAGTACTTC. Its protein is CASSSFSGGAAEQYF.

The V and J genes are TRBV2 and TRBJ1-2, with D hard to call. The CDR3 contains 13 residues. V shed 4 bases and J shed 6 bases, with 12 bases lying between them. Germline CDR1 reads SNHLY; CDR2 reads FYNNEI. CDR3 DNA: TGTGCCAGCAGTGGTAGGTTATCGAATGGCTACACCTTC. This encodes CASSGRLSNGYTF.

The V call is TRBV5-4, the J call TRBJ1-2; 7 bases match TRBD1. CDR1 SGHNT and CDR2 YYREEE come from the germline V gene (reference sequence). V gave up 3 bases and J gave up 2 bases; unmatched junction bases: 7. The CDR3 has 15 residues. CDR3 region: CASSSRQGSNYGYTF. The CDR3 nucleotides are TGTGCCAGCAGCTCAAGACAGGGTTCGAACTATGGCTACACCTTC.

V and J are TRBV29-1 and TRBJ2-5; 7 bases are shared with TRBD1. The germline gives CDR1 SQVTM, CDR2 ANQGSEA. The CDR3 contains 17 residues. V shed 2 bases and J 3 bases; nucleotides not matched to a gene: 15. The CDR3 is CSVELTRSSGTEETQYF. Written as DNA, the CDR3 is TGCAGCGTTGAACTCACCCGGTCATCCGGGACAGAAGAGACCCAGTACTTC.

This chain joins TRBV6-1 and TRBJ2-7; D gene uncertain. The CDR3 totals 14 residues. V lost 6 bases and J lost 0, with 12 bases in between. The germline gives CDR1 MNHNS, CDR2 SASEGT. CDR3 amino acids: CASRSTTASYEQYF. CDR3 DNA sequence: TGTGCCAGCAGATCGACCACGGCCTCCTACGAGCAGTACTTC.